The subject of this entry is one TCR beta chain. The antigen is not known. This record belongs to a study of human T cells and chemical hapten exposure. On the study more broadly: The study patch tested 0.01% DPC on the upper back and read results at 6 days. How much TCR each sample yielded varied, mostly because pooled library volumes differed slightly.

MiXCR was run by TCRdb on the RACE reads, yielding one entry per CDR3 protein. The sample yields under 100,000 distinct CDR3 sequences, over 9.5% seen once. Study outcomes and limitations: Significantly more large CDR3 similarity clusters were formed by expanded TCRs than by controls.

The time point is: patch test 2, 6 weeks after DPC sensitization. As to treatment: therapeutic diphenylcyclopropenone sensitization with weekly scalp DPC. Trimming took off 2 bases at V and 4 bases at J, with 11 bases between the two ends. This CDR3 region has 13 residues. In germline, CDR1 is DFQATT, CDR2 SNEGSKA (reference sequence). The TCR originated in a woman in her forties or fifties with alopecia areata. Some clones in this sample may be carry-over from other donors' samples. The specimen comprised whole blood, sampled in connection with sensitization to the hapten diphenylcyclopropenone (DPC). The chain recombines TRBV20-1 with TRBJ1-2; no clear D gene. CDR3 protein: CSARHSVGYGYTF. DNA of the CDR3: TGCAGTGCTAGACACTCCGTCGGCTATGGCTACACCTTC.